The 7 T cell receptor beta chains below come from one sample, sequenced in a study of T cell responses to AZD1222 COVID-19 vaccine. TCRdb's table, derived via immunoSEQ multiplex PCR, lists solely in-frame clones and lacks some. Of 95,000 to 100,000 clones listed, around 85% are singletons. Sequences were derived from peripheral blood, sampled 28 days after the second AZD1222 dose. These receptors were collected from an adult who received the AZD1222 COVID-19 vaccine.

V and J are TRBV5-1 and TRBJ2-3, with D possibly being TRBD1 (6 bases). Trimming stripped 0 bases from V and 2 bases from J, with 19 bases between. Germline-derived CDR1 and CDR2 are SGHRS and YFSETQ. The CDR3 is 18 amino acids. In DNA form, the CDR3 reads TGCGCCAGCAGCTTGGGGGTAGGGGTTAACAGGGCCACAGATACGCAGTATTTT. This gives the protein CASSLGVGVNRATDTQYF.

The chain combines TRBV27 with TRBJ2-7, with D possibly called TRBD1 or TRBD2 (6 bases each). This CDR3 comprises 17 residues. Trimming left V 2 bases short and J 3 bases short, with 20 bases between. Germline loops: CDR1 MNHEY, CDR2 SMNVEV (reference sequence). The CDR3 sequence is CASSLRWGAGVYYEQYF. In DNA, the CDR3 is TGTGCCAGCAGTTTAAGGTGGGGGGCAGGGGTGTACTACGAGCAGTACTTC.

The chain combines TRBV30 with TRBJ1-1; possible D gene TRBD1, 5 bases. The CDR3 extends over 12 amino acids. V was cut by 1 base and J by 8 bases, with 11 bases left in between. Per the germline V gene, CDR1 is GTSNPN and CDR2 is SVGIG (reference sequence). CDR3 DNA sequence: TGTGCCTGGAGTGCCATTCGGGACGAAGCTTTCTTT. Encoded protein: CAWSAIRDEAFF.

V and J are TRBV30 and TRBJ1-2, with D hard to call. Trimming removed 3 bases from V and 4 bases from J, with 12 bases in between. The CDR3 has 13 residues. The V gene's germline CDR1 is GTSNPN and CDR2 SVGIG (reference sequence). Here the CDR3 reads CAWSPFTSYGYTF. The CDR3 bases are TGTGCCTGGAGCCCCTTCACCAGCTATGGCTACACCTTC.

This clone has only a few counts. V usage is TRBV4-1 and J usage is TRBJ2-1; 9 bases are a match to TRBD2. V shed 4 bases, J shed 4 bases, and the junction held 11 bases outside the gene matches. Germline V gives CDR1 MGHRA, CDR2 YSYEKL. This CDR3 is 17 amino acids long. Here the CDR3 reads CASSPGVAGASYNEQFF. The CDR3 nucleotides read TGCGCCAGCAGCCCCGGGGTAGCGGGAGCCTCGTACAATGAGCAGTTCTTC.

The CDR3 DNA reads as TGCGCCAGCAGCCCCGGTGGGACTAGCGGCTACGAGCAGTACTTC. This encodes CASSPGGTSGYEQYF. The V and J genes are TRBV5-1 and TRBJ2-7, with 11 nucleotides matching TRBD2. The CDR3 is 15 residues long. Looked up from germline, CDR1 is SGHRS and CDR2 is YFSETQ. V shed 4 bases, J shed 3 bases, and the junction held 6 bases outside the gene matches.

The chain combines TRBV4-1 with TRBJ1-5; the D gene is possibly TRBD1 (5 bases). The CDR3 spans 17 residues. With 6 bases removed from V and 0 bases from J, the gap between germline ends came to 18 bases. Germline V lookup: CDR1 MGHRA, CDR2 YSYEKL. The CDR3 is CASSPSGTPFSNQPQHF. In nucleotides, the CDR3 is TGCGCCAGCAGTCCTTCCGGGACCCCCTTTAGCAATCAGCCCCAGCATTTT.